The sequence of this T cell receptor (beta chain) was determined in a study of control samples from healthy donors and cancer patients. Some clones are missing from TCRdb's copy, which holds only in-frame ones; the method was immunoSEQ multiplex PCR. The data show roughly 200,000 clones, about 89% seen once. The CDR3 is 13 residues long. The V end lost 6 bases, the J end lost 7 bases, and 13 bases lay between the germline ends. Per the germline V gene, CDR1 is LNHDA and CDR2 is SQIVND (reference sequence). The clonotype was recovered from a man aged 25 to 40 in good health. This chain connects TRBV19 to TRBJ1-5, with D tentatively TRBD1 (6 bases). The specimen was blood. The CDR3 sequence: CASRSRGDQPQHF. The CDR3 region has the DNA TGTGCCAGTAGAAGCAGGGGCGACCAGCCCCAGCATTTT.